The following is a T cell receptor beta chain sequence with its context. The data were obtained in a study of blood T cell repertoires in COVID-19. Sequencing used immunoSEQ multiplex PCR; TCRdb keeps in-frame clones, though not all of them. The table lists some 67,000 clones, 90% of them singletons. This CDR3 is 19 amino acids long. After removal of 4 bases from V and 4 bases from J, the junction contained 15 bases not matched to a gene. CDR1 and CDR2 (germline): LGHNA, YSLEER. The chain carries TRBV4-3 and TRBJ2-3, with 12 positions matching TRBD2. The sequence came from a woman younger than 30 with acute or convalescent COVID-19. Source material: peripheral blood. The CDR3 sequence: CASSPHTTLTSGSPDTQYF. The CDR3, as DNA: TGCGCCAGCAGCCCGCATACGACTTTGACTAGCGGGAGTCCAGATACGCAGTATTTT.